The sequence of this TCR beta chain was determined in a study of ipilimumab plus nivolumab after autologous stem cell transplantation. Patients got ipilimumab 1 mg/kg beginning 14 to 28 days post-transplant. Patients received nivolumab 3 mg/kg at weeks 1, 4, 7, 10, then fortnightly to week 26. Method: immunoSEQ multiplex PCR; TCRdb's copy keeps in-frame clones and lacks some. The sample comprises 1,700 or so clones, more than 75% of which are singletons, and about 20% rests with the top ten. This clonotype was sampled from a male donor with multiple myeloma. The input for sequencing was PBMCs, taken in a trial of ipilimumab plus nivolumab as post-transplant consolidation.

CDR3 region: CASSRWGSGNTIYF. CDR3 nucleotides: TGTGCCAGCAGCCGTTGGGGATCTGGAAACACCATATATTTT. V usage is TRBV6-5 and J usage is TRBJ1-3, with D hard to call. The ends were cut back, 6 bases at V and 1 base at J, with 10 bases in the middle. The CDR3 loop spans 14 amino acids. The germline V gene has CDR1 MNHEY and CDR2 SVGAGI.